The 24 T cell receptor beta chains listed next were all sequenced from one sample in a study of cytomegalovirus exposure and HLA in healthy donors. PCR employed 60 Vbeta and 13 Jbeta primers. Sequencing was performed with immunoSEQ multiplex PCR; in TCRdb, only in-frame clones are kept and a portion is missing. The sample records about 160,000 clones, around three quarters being singletons. Sequences were obtained from PBMCs. All receptors derive from a man in his forties or fifties in good health and CMV-seronegative.

V is TRBV7-2 and J is TRBJ1-4, with D possibly matching TRBD1 (6 bases). The CDR3 consists of 17 residues. Looked up from germline, CDR1 is SGHTA and CDR2 is FQGNSA. The ends were cut back, 0 bases at V and 0 bases at J, with 11 bases in the middle. The CDR3 sequence: CASSLAGAVTTNEKLFF. The CDR3 coding sequence is TGTGCCAGCAGCTTAGCGGGGGCCGTTACAACTAATGAAAAACTGTTTTTT.

The V and J genes are TRBV28 and TRBJ2-5; D is unclear. CDR3 length: 13 residues. The V end lost 5 bases, the J end lost 1 base, and 8 bases lay between the germline ends. Germline CDR1 is MDHEN and CDR2 is SYDVKM. The CDR3: CASSPRSQETQYF. The CDR3 DNA sequence: TGTGCCAGCAGTCCCCGGTCCCAAGAGACCCAGTACTTC.

The chain joins TRBV9 to TRBJ2-5; D is uncertain. The CDR3 loop spans 15 amino acids. The V end was cut by 4 bases, the J end by 0 bases, with 13 bases between. In germline, CDR1 is SGDLS, CDR2 YYNGEE. CDR3 residues: CASSPDSLYQETQYF. The CDR3 bases are TGTGCCAGCAGCCCTGATAGTCTGTACCAAGAGACCCAGTACTTC.

The J gene is TRBJ2-5, the V gene TRBV19; 9 nucleotides match TRBD1. The V segment lost 5 bases and the J segment 2 bases; nucleotides outside the gene matches: 9. CDR1 is LNHDA, CDR2 SQIVND, per germline (reference sequence). This CDR3 comprises 16 residues. The DNA for the CDR3 is TGTGCCAGTAGTCCCGACAGGGGGACACCTCAAGAGACCCAGTACTTC. Amino acids: CASSPDRGTPQETQYF.

The chain employs TRBV10-1 and TRBJ2-1, with D tentatively TRBD2 (6 bases). Trimming stripped 8 bases from V and 5 bases from J, with 22 bases between. From germline, CDR1 is WNHNN and CDR2 SYGVQD (reference sequence). This CDR3 region has 16 residues. The CDR3 region is CASGPCPAGSHNEQFF. CDR3 DNA: TGCGCCAGCGGACCCTGTCCCGCGGGGTCCCACAATGAGCAGTTCTTC.

This chain joins TRBV6-5 and TRBJ2-7; 8 bases line up with TRBD2. V shed 5 bases, J shed 1 base, and the junction held 7 bases outside the gene matches. Germline CDR1 and CDR2: MNHEY and SVGAGI. CDR3 length: 15 residues. CDR3 sequence (DNA): TGTGCCAGCAGTCCCTTAGCGGGACTATCCTACGAGCAGTACTTC. The encoded protein is CASSPLAGLSYEQYF.

The chain couples TRBV28 to TRBJ2-1; 10 positions agree with TRBD2. There are 14 residues in the CDR3. Trimming at V came to 10 bases and at J to 6 bases, leaving 9 bases not matched to a gene. CDR1 is MDHEN, CDR2 SYDVKM, per germline. The chain's CDR3 is CATLLAGAPNEQFF. The CDR3 DNA reads as TGTGCCACCCTTCTAGCGGGAGCCCCCAATGAGCAGTTCTTC.

The chain uses TRBV7-2 and TRBJ2-7; maybe TRBD1 (5 bases). The germline gives CDR1 SGHTA, CDR2 FQGNSA. V was clipped by 2 bases and J by 4 bases, with 12 bases between them. The CDR3 is 14 residues long. CDR3 DNA: TGTGCCAGCAGCTTAAGGGGAAAACCTTACGAGCAGTACTTC. Translated, it gives CASSLRGKPYEQYF. Drawing the rest from reference TRBV7-2 and TRBJ2-7, the complete variable domain is GAGVSQSPSNKVTEKGKDVELRCDPISGHTALYWYRQSLGQGLEFLIYFQGNSAPDKSGLPSDRFSAERTGGSVSTLTIQRTQQEDSAVYLCASSLRGKPYEQYFGPGTRLTVT.

The rearrangement joins TRBV7-2 to TRBJ2-7, with D hard to call. The CDR3 loop spans 13 amino acids. The V end lost 5 bases, the J end lost 7 bases, and 15 bases lay between the germline ends. The germline gives CDR1 SGHTA, CDR2 FQGNSA. CDR3 loop: CASSPRNGWEQYF. The CDR3 coding sequence is TGTGCCAGCAGCCCCAGAAATGGCTGGGAGCAGTACTTC.

The V call is TRBV6-5, the J call TRBJ2-7, with a weak D call TRBD2 (5 bases). Germline CDR1 reads MNHEY; CDR2 reads SVGAGI. V shed 7 bases and J shed 2 bases, with 15 bases lying between them. This CDR3 is built from 14 residues. CDR3 region: CASTSPAEPYEQYF. Here the CDR3 DNA reads TGTGCCAGCACCTCCCCAGCGGAGCCCTACGAGCAGTACTTC.

The chain uses TRBV2 and TRBJ1-6, with TRBD1 matching over 10 bases. CDR1 is SNHLY, CDR2 FYNNEI, per germline. CDR3 length equals 13 residues. V trimming: 11 bases; J trimming: 8 bases; junction bases outside the gene matches: 6. The CDR3 DNA reads as TGTGCCGGCGCCGGGACAGGGGATTCACCCCTCCACTTT. Protein: CAGAGTGDSPLHF.

This clone was counted once. The chain joins TRBV28 to TRBJ1-6, with 8 bases identical to TRBD1. The CDR3 runs 18 residues. V was pared by 6 bases and J by 0 bases, with 10 bases of the junction left unmatched. Germline V gene lookup returns CDR1 MDHEN and CDR2 SYDVKM. CDR3 in DNA: TGTGCCAGCAGACTCTGGGCAGGGGGCAGCTCCTATAATTCACCCCTCCACTTT. It translates to CASRLWAGGSSYNSPLHF.

The V gene is TRBV27, the J gene TRBJ2-2, with a weak D call TRBD2 (5 bases). CDR3 length equals 15 residues. CDR1 MNHEY and CDR2 SMNVEV come from the germline V gene (reference sequence). V was shortened by 3 bases and J by 5 bases, with 13 bases between the two germline ends. For the CDR3, the DNA is TGTGCCAGCAGTTTGGGCGGGCTCTGGACCGGGGAGCTGTTTTTT. This translates into CASSLGGLWTGELFF.

This clone was picked up a small number of times. The chain employs TRBV6-5 and TRBJ2-7, with 8 bases aligning to TRBD1. This CDR3 region has 15 residues. The ends lost 7 bases at V and 3 bases at J; junction bases unmatched: 11. Germline CDR1 MNHEY, CDR2 SVGAGI. The CDR3 protein is CASTDRRQGLYEQYF. The CDR3 DNA sequence: TGTGCCAGCACCGACAGACGACAGGGGCTCTACGAGCAGTACTTC.

This clone was seen a single time. The CDR3, as DNA: TGTGCCAGCAGCTTGGACAGTTATTCACCCCTCCACTTT. Amino acids: CASSLDSYSPLHF. V and J are TRBV5-4 and TRBJ1-6; D call uncertain. This CDR3 is built from 13 residues. V was cut by 0 bases and J by 8 bases, with 6 bases left in between. Germline CDR1 SGHNT, CDR2 YYREEE (reference sequence).

The CDR3 nucleotides read TGTGCCAGTGAGACCGGGACAGGGGCTTCCCCGATCTCCTACGAGCAGTACTTC. This codes for CASETGTGASPISYEQYF. The V and J genes are TRBV19 and TRBJ2-7, with TRBD1 matching over 10 bases. V lost 8 bases and J lost 0; bases outside the gene matches: 16. The CDR3 totals 18 residues. Per the germline V gene, CDR1 is LNHDA and CDR2 is SQIVND (reference sequence).

The chain has TRBV9 and TRBJ1-4, with TRBD1 as a possible D gene (6 bases). The CDR3 totals 16 residues. Germline V gene sequence: CDR1 SGDLS, CDR2 YYNGEE. V was cut by 0 bases and J by 3 bases, with 12 bases left in between. For the CDR3, the DNA is TGTGCCAGCAGCGTAGGAGTGAACAGGGCTAATGAAAAACTGTTTTTT. As protein: CASSVGVNRANEKLFF.

Only a few counts were recorded for this clone. The chain uses TRBV18 and TRBJ2-3; D possibly corresponds to TRBD1 (6 bases). V was clipped by 3 bases and J by 0 bases, with 19 bases between them. The CDR3 runs to 18 residues. The V gene's germline CDR1 is KGHSH and CDR2 LQKENI. The CDR3 DNA sequence: TGTGCCAGCTCACCTGGGGGCAGGGCAGCTTCTAGCACAGATACGCAGTATTTT. Amino acid sequence: CASSPGGRAASSTDTQYF.

There are a few counts of this clone. The chain links TRBV7-2 to TRBJ1-1; D gene unclear. The germline V gene encodes CDR1 SGHTA and CDR2 FQGNSA. V lost 0 bases to trimming and J lost 4 bases, with 12 bases between them. The CDR3 is 15 residues long. The CDR3 nucleotides read TGTGCCAGCAGCTTAGCAGGAGGGTCGGGCACTGAAGCTTTCTTT. Its protein is CASSLAGGSGTEAFF.

This clone was counted a few times. The gene calls are TRBV14 and TRBJ1-1; TRBD1 matches 9 bases. The length of the CDR3 is 18 residues. Germline V lookup: CDR1 SGHDN, CDR2 FVKESK. Trimming at V came to 4 bases and at J to 2 bases, leaving 14 bases not matched to a gene. The CDR3 spells CASSLLSWTGVANTEAFF. The CDR3 DNA reads TGTGCCAGCAGCCTCCTCAGCTGGACAGGGGTGGCAAACACTGAAGCTTTCTTT.

The genes are TRBV10-2 and TRBJ2-7; 11 positions match TRBD2. Trimming at V came to 2 bases and at J to 1 base, leaving 10 bases not matched to a gene. There are 18 residues in the CDR3. Germline V gene lookup returns CDR1 WSHSY and CDR2 SAAADI. CDR3 in amino acids: CASSEPSLLAGDSYEQYF. CDR3 bases: TGCGCCAGCAGTGAGCCTTCCCTACTAGCGGGAGATTCCTACGAGCAGTACTTC.

The chain is built from TRBV19 and TRBJ2-5; 10 bases are a match to TRBD2. Per the germline V gene, CDR1 is LNHDA and CDR2 is SQIVND (reference sequence). The CDR3 length is 14 residues. The ends lost 6 bases at V and 4 bases at J; junction bases unmatched: 5. CDR3 loop: CASSLAGAPETQYF. In DNA, the CDR3 is TGTGCCAGTAGCCTAGCGGGAGCCCCAGAGACCCAGTACTTC.

Note on this clone: The sample holds other DNA sequences that translate to the same CDR3. The chain combines TRBV7-9 with TRBJ1-1, with a tentative D call TRBD1 (6 bases). V lost 1 base, J lost 5 bases, and 11 bases lay in between. The CDR3 runs 14 residues. CDR1 is SEHNR and CDR2 is FQNEAQ in the germline V gene (reference sequence). CDR3 protein: CASSLEGGGTEAFF. The CDR3 DNA reads TGTGCCAGCAGCTTAGAAGGGGGGGGGACTGAAGCTTTCTTT.

The CDR3 DNA follows: TGTGCCAGCAGCCAAGAAGGCCAGAGGGCCGGGGAGCTGTTTTTT. Protein sequence: CASSQEGQRAGELFF. V and J are TRBV4-2 and TRBJ2-2; possibly TRBD2 for D (5 bases). This CDR3 comprises 15 residues. Germline values: CDR1 LGHNA, CDR2 YNFKEQ. Between the trimmed V and J ends, which lost 0 bases and 6 bases, there was a span of 11 bases.